These T cell receptor beta chains were read from a single sample in a study of identifying expanded T cells in peripheral blood. TCRdb's table, derived via immunoSEQ multiplex PCR, lists solely in-frame clones and lacks some. The sample has about 130,000 clones; around nine tenths are singletons. Sequencing was performed on blood. Receptor source: a person aged 18-70 years in good health. CDR3s include the opening cysteine and the closing phenylalanine or tryptophan. The D gene is left open where the match is weak. Size is stated for part of the rows, as once, few or many counts, or as a class when the clone is expanded.

d_call: -; j_call: TRBJ1-3; clone_size: -; v_call: TRBV18; cdr3_nt: TGTGCCAGCTCTACGGACGTTAGCTCTGGAAACACCATATATTTT; cdr3_aa: CASSTDVSSGNTIYF
d_call: TRBD2; j_call: TRBJ2-1; clone_size: -; v_call: TRBV6-1; cdr3_nt: TGTGCCAGCAGTGAAGTTGGTAGCGGGAGGTATGAGCAGTTCTTC; cdr3_aa: CASSEVGSGRYEQFF
d_call: -; j_call: TRBJ1-4; clone_size: -; v_call: TRBV6-5; cdr3_nt: TGTGCCAGCAGTTACGTAGGTGATGAAAAACTGTTTTTT; cdr3_aa: CASSYVGDEKLFF
d_call: -; j_call: TRBJ2-7; clone_size: few; v_call: TRBV9; cdr3_nt: TGTGCCAGCAGCGTAGGGGCAGGCCCCGTGTACGAGCAGTACTTC; cdr3_aa: CASSVGAGPVYEQYF
d_call: -; j_call: TRBJ1-1; clone_size: once; v_call: TRBV28; cdr3_nt: TGTGCCAGCACCCAAGATGGGCCTAACACTGAAGCTTTCTTT; cdr3_aa: CASTQDGPNTEAFF
d_call: -; j_call: TRBJ1-1; clone_size: -; v_call: TRBV7-2; cdr3_nt: TGTGCCAGCAGCTCGTATATTAATTTTGACGAAGCTTTCTTT; cdr3_aa: CASSSYINFDEAFF
d_call: -; j_call: TRBJ2-3; clone_size: -; v_call: TRBV6-5; cdr3_nt: TGTGCCAGCAGGAGGGACGGGAGAACCACAGATACGCAGTATTTT; cdr3_aa: CASRRDGRTTDTQYF
d_call: -; j_call: TRBJ1-1; clone_size: few; v_call: TRBV19; cdr3_nt: TGTGCCAGTAGTGATACCCAAGACACTGAAGCTTTCTTT; cdr3_aa: CASSDTQDTEAFF
d_call: TRBD2; j_call: TRBJ2-7; clone_size: few; v_call: TRBV4-1; cdr3_nt: TGCGCCAGCAGCCCCGGGACTAGCGGCTACGAGCAGTACTTC; cdr3_aa: CASSPGTSGYEQYF
d_call: -; j_call: TRBJ1-1; clone_size: once; v_call: TRBV6-6; cdr3_nt: TGTGCCAGCAGTTACGCCGAAATGAACACTGAAGCTTTCTTT; cdr3_aa: CASSYAEMNTEAFF
d_call: -; j_call: TRBJ1-3; clone_size: -; v_call: TRBV9; cdr3_nt: TGTGCCAGCAGCGTGGAGGGAAGGTCGAACACCATATATTTT; cdr3_aa: CASSVEGRSNTIYF
d_call: -; j_call: TRBJ1-1; clone_size: -; v_call: TRBV11-2; cdr3_nt: TGTGCCAGCAGCTTGGTTCGGGACGGAGATCGTGCCTTT; cdr3_aa: CASSLVRDGDRAF
d_call: -; j_call: TRBJ2-7; clone_size: -; v_call: TRBV2; cdr3_nt: TGTGCCAGCCGTCAAGACGTAATCTCCTACGAGCAGTACTTC; cdr3_aa: CASRQDVISYEQYF
d_call: -; j_call: TRBJ2-7; clone_size: -; v_call: TRBV7-8; cdr3_nt: TGTGCCAGCAGCTACGCCGGGACTCTGAACGGCTACGAGCAGTACTTC; cdr3_aa: CASSYAGTLNGYEQYF
d_call: -; j_call: TRBJ2-5; clone_size: -; v_call: TRBV7-9; cdr3_nt: TGTGCCAGCAGCTTAACGGAGCCCCAGTACTTC; cdr3_aa: CASSLTEPQYF
d_call: TRBD1; j_call: TRBJ1-5; clone_size: few; v_call: TRBV5-1; cdr3_nt: TGCGCCAGCAGCTTGAGGACAGGGATGGATCAGCCCCAGCATTTT; cdr3_aa: CASSLRTGMDQPQHF
d_call: TRBD2; j_call: TRBJ2-3; clone_size: -; v_call: TRBV6-1; cdr3_nt: TGTGCCAGCAGTCCGAGCGGGAGTGGCCCAGATACGCAGTATTTT; cdr3_aa: CASSPSGSGPDTQYF
d_call: TRBD2; j_call: TRBJ2-2; clone_size: -; v_call: TRBV7-2; cdr3_nt: TGTGCCAGCAGTTCCCGGACTAGCGGGAACACCGGGGAGCTGTTTTTT; cdr3_aa: CASSSRTSGNTGELFF
d_call: -; j_call: TRBJ2-1; clone_size: -; v_call: TRBV7-2; cdr3_nt: TGTGCCAGCAGCACTCACGGGTCGGGGGACTTCAATGAGCAGTTCTTC; cdr3_aa: CASSTHGSGDFNEQFF
d_call: TRBD2; j_call: TRBJ2-3; clone_size: -; v_call: TRBV15; cdr3_nt: TGTGCCACCAGCAGAGATGCAGGACTAGCGACAGATACGCAGTATTTT; cdr3_aa: CATSRDAGLATDTQYF
d_call: TRBD1; j_call: TRBJ2-7; clone_size: -; v_call: TRBV5-4; cdr3_nt: TGTGCCACTGCCAGGACAGGGGGCAGGAACGAGCAGTACTTC; cdr3_aa: CATARTGGRNEQYF
d_call: -; j_call: TRBJ2-2; clone_size: -; v_call: TRBV29-1; cdr3_nt: TGCAGCGTTGATCTGGTGAACACCGGGGAGCTGTTTTTT; cdr3_aa: CSVDLVNTGELFF
d_call: -; j_call: TRBJ1-1; clone_size: -; v_call: TRBV14; cdr3_nt: TGTGCCAGCAGCCAAGATTCGGGAGGGAGAACTGAAGCTTTCTTT; cdr3_aa: CASSQDSGGRTEAFF
d_call: -; j_call: TRBJ2-3; clone_size: -; v_call: TRBV6-5; cdr3_nt: TGTGCCAGCAGTCGTCGACAGGTGGGATCAGATACGCAGTATTTT; cdr3_aa: CASSRRQVGSDTQYF
d_call: -; j_call: TRBJ2-2; clone_size: -; v_call: TRBV19; cdr3_nt: TGTGCCAGCAACCAGTACGGACCTCCTGGGGAGCTGTTTTTT; cdr3_aa: CASNQYGPPGELFF
d_call: -; j_call: TRBJ2-7; clone_size: -; v_call: TRBV7-9; cdr3_nt: TGTGCCAGCAGCTTAGATGGCGTAGGGGGAAGATCCTACGAGCAGTACTTC; cdr3_aa: CASSLDGVGGRSYEQYF
d_call: -; j_call: TRBJ2-7; clone_size: -; v_call: TRBV27; cdr3_nt: TGTGCCAGCAGTCCCTCCCAGAGGAGGGCCTACGAGCAGTACTTC; cdr3_aa: CASSPSQRRAYEQYF
d_call: TRBD1; j_call: TRBJ2-1; clone_size: -; v_call: TRBV4-1; cdr3_nt: TGCGCCAGCAGCCAAGCCGGACAGGCCGGCTACAATGAGCAGTTCTTC; cdr3_aa: CASSQAGQAGYNEQFF
d_call: -; j_call: TRBJ2-7; clone_size: -; v_call: TRBV5-8; cdr3_nt: TGTGCCAGCAGCTTAGGACGGAACTACGAGCAGTACTTC; cdr3_aa: CASSLGRNYEQYF
d_call: -; j_call: TRBJ2-2; clone_size: once; v_call: TRBV6-1; cdr3_nt: TGTGCCAGCAGTGAGTGGGGGAACACCGGGGAGCTGTTTTTT; cdr3_aa: CASSEWGNTGELFF
d_call: -; j_call: TRBJ2-5; clone_size: -; v_call: TRBV5-1; cdr3_nt: TGCGCCAGCAGCTTGGTGGCGTACCAAGAGACCCAGTACTTC; cdr3_aa: CASSLVAYQETQYF
d_call: TRBD1; j_call: TRBJ1-5; clone_size: -; v_call: TRBV5-1; cdr3_nt: TGCGCCAGCAGCTCGACAGGGCTTAGCAATCAGCCCCAGCATTTT; cdr3_aa: CASSSTGLSNQPQHF
d_call: -; j_call: TRBJ1-2; clone_size: -; v_call: TRBV19; cdr3_nt: TGTGCCAGTAGGGTCAGGAACTATGGCTACACCTTC; cdr3_aa: CASRVRNYGYTF